The present T cell receptor beta chain was sequenced within a study of control samples from healthy donors and cancer patients. Germline-derived CDR1 and CDR2 are ENHRY and SYGVKD. This CDR3 comprises 16 residues. Trimming removed 3 bases at V and 2 bases at J, with 15 bases between. Generated by immunoSEQ multiplex PCR, the TCRdb table keeps only in-frame clones and is missing some. This sample carries 25,000 or so clones, about 82% of them seen once, and the ten largest clones take 6.5% to 8%. The receptor was isolated from a woman aged 55-69 years with head and neck cancer. Source material: PBMCs. This chain uses TRBV10-3 with TRBJ2-3, with D unclear. This chain's CDR3 is CAISDFGRLNTDTQYF. In nucleotides, the CDR3 is TGTGCCATCAGTGATTTTGGGCGGCTCAACACAGATACGCAGTATTTT.